This TCR beta chain emerged from a study of lymphopenia after photon versus proton radiotherapy. Clones were read by immunoSEQ multiplex PCR, and TCRdb kept only the in-frame ones, dropping some. The table lists roughly 18,000 clones, approximately 92% of them singletons. Trimming shortened V by 4 bases and J by 2 bases, and 5 bases separated the two germline ends. CDR1 MNHNS and CDR2 SASEGT come from the germline V gene. CDR3 length equals 12 residues. General study points: After the lymphocyte nadir, photon-treated repertoires showed oligoclonal expansion, especially of CD8+ Temra cells. Photon-treated patients lost naive T cells and TCR diversity; proton-treated stayed stable.

Comment on this clone: The antigen is not known.

The chain has TRBV6-1 and TRBJ2-5; unclear D gene. This receptor was obtained from a woman aged 40 to 55 with cholangiocarcinoma. Sequenced here: peripheral blood, sampled from a patient treated with photon-based radiotherapy. The CDR3 region has the DNA TGTGCCAGCAGTGGGCAGCAAGAGACCCAGTACTTC. It translates to CASSGQQETQYF.